Shown below are 2 T cell receptor beta chains from a single sample sequenced in a study of T cells in Graves' hyperthyroidism and ophthalmopathy. TCR beta CDR3 regions were amplified from RNA. First-round RT-PCR targeting the TCR CDR3 was performed with the HTBI primer set. TCRdb passed the multiplex PCR reads through MiXCR, listing each CDR3 protein once. The sample comprises 480,000 or so distinct CDR3 sequences, 46% of which are singletons, and around two fifths rests with the top ten. Sequencing used peripheral blood or thyroid tissue (not recorded which). The source of these receptors is an adult woman with Graves' disease, either hyperthyroidism or ophthalmopathy (not recorded which).

This chain joins TRBV25-1 and TRBJ1-1; 7 nucleotides match TRBD1. The CDR3 is made up of 11 amino acids. V lost 9 bases, J lost 4 bases, and 2 bases stayed unmatched. Germline V gives CDR1 MGHDK, CDR2 SYGVNS. The CDR3 loop is CASQGGTEAFF. In DNA form, the CDR3 reads TGTGCCAGTCAGGGGGGCACTGAAGCTTTCTTT.

Details on this clonotype: With a much larger clone just one base away, this may be a read error. The V gene is TRBV11-2, the J gene TRBJ2-5; either TRBD1 or TRBD2 may fit D (7 bases each). CDR3 length: 17 amino acids. Germline V gene lookup returns CDR1 SGHAT and CDR2 FQNNGV. The germline V and J ends were trimmed by 7 bases and 7 bases, with 28 bases remaining between them. The CDR3 region is CASTETWLAVKGATQYF. The CDR3 nucleotides are TGTGCCAGCACCGAGACGTGGCTAGCGGTAAAGGGGGCGACCCAGTACTTC.